Here is one T cell receptor beta chain with its context. Primers included in the PCR were 60 Vbeta and 13 Jbeta primers. Assay used: immunoSEQ multiplex PCR; TCRdb lists only in-frame clones, some missing. The table lists about 140,000 clones, around two thirds of them singletons. This record belongs to a study of cytomegalovirus exposure and HLA in healthy donors. The germline gives CDR1 ENHRY, CDR2 SYGVKD. V shed 0 bases, J shed 2 bases, and the junction held 3 bases outside the gene matches. The CDR3 covers 15 residues. Material for sequencing was PBMCs. The TCR originated in a man younger than 45 in good health and CMV-seropositive. The J gene is TRBJ2-7, the V gene TRBV10-3; 8 bases line up with TRBD1. CDR3 in amino acids: CAISESGQAAYEQYF. The CDR3 DNA reads TGTGCCATCAGTGAGTCGGGACAGGCGGCCTACGAGCAGTACTTC.